Reported below is one T cell receptor beta chain. Trimming left V 6 bases short and J 4 bases short, with 9 bases between. The CDR3 loop spans 13 amino acids. Germline V gives CDR1 LNHDA, CDR2 SQIVND (reference sequence). These data originate in a study of blood T cell repertoires in COVID-19. Study-wide background: The origin of the acute and convalescent COVID-19 samples was the United States, Italy and Spain. In each case, the material was cDNA or gDNA derived from T cells, B-cell-depleted T cells, or PBMCs.

Authors' methods: Nucleated cell number was recorded as an estimate derived from reference gene primer amplification. The repertoire was sequenced with immunoSEQ multiplex PCR; TCRdb's copy has only in-frame clones and lacks some. Clonal size and the V and J genes are those of that table, whereas D and trimming came from the DNA. The repertoire holds some 340,000 clones, with 85% as singletons. The sample consisted of peripheral blood. The rearrangement joins TRBV19 to TRBJ1-4; D remains unclear. The receptor comes from a woman aged 18 to 35 with acute or convalescent COVID-19. CDR3 sequence reads: CASSRSGNEKLFF. For the CDR3, the DNA is TGTGCCAGTAGCCGATCCGGTAATGAAAAACTGTTTTTT.